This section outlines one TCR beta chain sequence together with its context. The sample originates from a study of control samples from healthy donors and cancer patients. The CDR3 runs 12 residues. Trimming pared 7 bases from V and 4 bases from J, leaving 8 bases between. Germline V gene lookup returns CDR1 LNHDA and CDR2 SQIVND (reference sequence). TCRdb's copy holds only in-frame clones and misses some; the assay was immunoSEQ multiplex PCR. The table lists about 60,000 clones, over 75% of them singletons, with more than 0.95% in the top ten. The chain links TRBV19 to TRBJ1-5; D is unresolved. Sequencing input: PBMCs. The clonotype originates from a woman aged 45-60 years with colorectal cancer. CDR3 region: CASTSLNQPQHF. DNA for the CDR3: TGTGCCAGTACGTCCTTAAATCAGCCCCAGCATTTT. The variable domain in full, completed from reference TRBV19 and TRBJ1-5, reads DGGITQSPKYLFRKEGQNVTLSCEQNLNHDAMYWYRQDPGQGLRLIYYSQIVNDFQKGDIAEGYSVSREKKESFPLTVTSAQKNPTAFYLCASTSLNQPQHFGDGTRLSIL.